The rows below give T cell receptor beta chains drawn from one sample of a study of blood T cell repertoires in COVID-19. Sequenced by immunoSEQ multiplex PCR; TCRdb stores in-frame clones only, minus some. The data hold about 170,000 clones, with under 85% observed a single time. Sequencing was performed on peripheral blood. These receptors were collected from a man between 65 and 80 years old with acute or convalescent COVID-19. The CDR3 runs from the conserved cysteine through the conserved F or W. A D gene is named only where the DNA matches it firmly. Clone size is not always given. Where it is, it says once, few, many or a class for expanded clones.

D gene	V gene	J gene	clone size	CDR3 protein	CDR3 DNA
TRBD2	TRBV5-1	TRBJ2-7	-	CASSPRGRGYSYEQYF	TGCGCCAGCAGCCCACGAGGGCGGGGGTACTCCTACGAGCAGTACTTC
TRBD1	TRBV3-1/TRBV3-2	TRBJ2-7	-	CASSPGQGVSYEQYF	TGTGCCAGCAGCCCGGGACAGGGTGTTTCCTACGAGCAGTACTTC
TRBD1	TRBV28	TRBJ1-4	-	CASSTGTEGEKLFF	TGTGCCAGCAGTACCGGGACAGAGGGTGAAAAACTGTTTTTT
TRBD2	TRBV9	TRBJ2-7	-	CASSVGAGGTHEQYF	TGTGCCAGCAGCGTAGGAGCGGGAGGTACCCACGAGCAGTACTTC
TRBD2	TRBV19	TRBJ2-3	-	CASSIVTSGRDTQYF	TGTGCCAGTAGTATCGTGACTAGCGGGAGGGATACGCAGTATTTT
TRBD1	TRBV5-1	TRBJ1-2	once	CASSGGQGNNYGYTF	TGCGCCAGCAGCGGCGGACAGGGCAATAACTATGGCTACACCTTC
TRBD2	TRBV6-5	TRBJ2-3	once	CASSYSKRGGTDTQYF	TGTGCCAGCAGTTACTCGAAGCGGGGGGGCACAGATACGCAGTATTTT
-	TRBV6-5	TRBJ1-2	many	CASILTGHYGYTF	TGTGCCAGCATTCTCACAGGGCACTATGGCTACACCTTC
-	TRBV7-2	TRBJ2-3	-	CASSLAGLSPDTQYF	TGTGCCAGCAGCTTAGCGGGACTCTCCCCGGATACGCAGTATTTT
TRBD2	TRBV14	TRBJ2-4	-	CASSQGGTSGFSAKNIQYF	TGTGCCAGCAGCCAAGGAGGGACTAGCGGCTTTTCTGCCAAAAACATTCAGTACTTC
-	TRBV7-3	TRBJ2-2	-	CASSPRAGMNTGELFF	TGTGCCAGCAGCCCAAGGGCAGGGATGAACACCGGGGAGCTGTTTTTT
TRBD2	TRBV19	TRBJ2-6	-	CATHPGLAGVGANVLTF	TGTGCCACGCACCCCGGACTAGCGGGAGTTGGGGCCAACGTCCTGACTTTC
TRBD2	TRBV5-1	TRBJ2-5	-	CASSPASGRAETQYF	TGCGCCAGCAGCCCCGCTAGCGGGAGGGCCGAGACCCAGTACTTC
TRBD2	TRBV19	TRBJ2-1	-	CASTTSGSLEQFF	TGTGCCAGTACGACTAGCGGGAGTTTGGAGCAGTTCTTC
-	TRBV19	TRBJ2-3	-	CASSLGALRTDTQYF	TGTGCCAGTAGCCTAGGGGCTTTACGCACAGATACGCAGTATTTT
-	TRBV12-3/TRBV12-4	TRBJ2-3	-	CASSFGESDTQYF	TGTGCCAGCAGTTTTGGGGAGTCAGATACGCAGTATTTT
-	TRBV5-1	TRBJ2-2	-	CASSFEGVTGELFF	TGCGCCAGCAGCTTTGAAGGGGTCACCGGGGAGCTGTTTTTT
-	TRBV6-1	TRBJ1-3	-	CASSDTSGYLGNTIYF	TGTGCCAGCAGTGATACCAGCGGGTATTTGGGAAACACCATATATTTT
TRBD1	TRBV3-1/TRBV3-2	TRBJ1-6	once	CASSLRTGRDNSPLHF	TGTGCCAGCAGCCTTCGGACAGGGAGGGATAATTCACCCCTCCACTTT
-	TRBV5-1	TRBJ2-7	-	CASSFDPRYEQYF	TGCGCCAGCAGCTTTGACCCGAGGTACGAGCAGTACTTC
-	TRBV28	TRBJ1-1	-	CASSPLGGRSTEAFF	TGTGCCAGCAGCCCCTTGGGGGGGCGATCCACTGAAGCTTTCTTT
TRBD1	TRBV5-6	TRBJ2-4	-	CASSLDTGGGNIQYF	TGTGCCAGCAGCTTGGATACAGGGGGCGGAAACATTCAGTACTTC
TRBD1	TRBV28	TRBJ1-2	many	CASSLPGQGARNYGYTF	TGTGCCAGCAGCCTACCCGGACAGGGGGCGCGTAACTATGGCTACACCTTC
-	TRBV12-3/TRBV12-4	TRBJ1-2	-	CASSLGAAPTF	TGTGCCAGCAGTTTGGGGGCAGCTCCCACCTTC
-	TRBV6-4	TRBJ1-6	-	CASSATGLNSPLHF	TGTGCCAGCAGTGCTACAGGGCTTAATTCACCCCTCCACTTT
TRBD1	TRBV9	TRBJ1-2	once	CASSQNRGDGYTF	TGTGCCAGCAGCCAGAACAGGGGCGATGGCTACACCTTC
-	TRBV6-2/TRBV6-3	TRBJ1-1	-	CASSYSGGALLNTEAFF	TGTGCCAGCAGTTACTCAGGGGGGGCCCTCTTGAACACTGAAGCTTTCTTT